Shown below are 19 T cell receptor beta chains from a single sample sequenced in a study of OX40 agonist ivuxolimab in advanced cancers. The data were produced by immunoSEQ multiplex PCR, yet TCRdb's version contains in-frame clones alone and is incomplete. The sample lists about 91,000 clones; around 85% were seen once. Sequenced material: CD4+ or CD8+ T cells sorted from blood, taken in a trial of the OX40 agonist ivuxolimab. Receptors were obtained from an adult with an advanced solid tumor such as melanoma, head and neck, liver or kidney cancer.

The rearrangement joins TRBV19 to TRBJ2-1; 10 positions match TRBD1. This CDR3 has 14 amino acids. V was clipped by 8 bases and J by 10 bases; unmatched bases: 11. Looked up from germline, CDR1 is LNHDA and CDR2 is SQIVND (reference sequence). The CDR3: CASRQGATGIEQFF. CDR3 coding DNA: TGTGCCAGTCGACAGGGGGCTACCGGAATCGAGCAGTTCTTC.

This clone appeared a single time. The chain carries TRBV6-6 and TRBJ1-4; D might be TRBD1 (6 bases). The CDR3 length is 14 residues. V lost 5 bases, J lost 8 bases, and 15 bases lay in between. Germline assignment: CDR1 MNHNY and CDR2 SVGAGI (reference sequence). Written as DNA, the CDR3 is TGTGCCAGCAGTACCGGACAGAGGTGGGAAAAACTGTTTTTT. Translated, it gives CASSTGQRWEKLFF.

The CDR3 protein is CASSLGQTARDEQYF. Written as DNA, the CDR3 is TGTGCCAGCAGCTTAGGTCAGACGGCGAGGGACGAGCAGTACTTC. The V gene is TRBV11-3, the J gene TRBJ2-7, with D perhaps matching TRBD2 (5 bases). The germline V gene has CDR1 SGHNT and CDR2 YENEEA. This CDR3 contains 15 residues. Trimming stripped 1 base from V and 5 bases from J, with 15 bases between.

The V gene is TRBV14, the J gene TRBJ2-7, with D tentatively TRBD2 (6 bases). Germline CDR1 SGHDN, CDR2 FVKESK. V was shortened by 1 base and J by 3 bases, with 7 bases between the two germline ends. CDR3 length: 13 residues. For the CDR3, the DNA is TGTGCCAGCAGCCAAGGGAGGGACTACGAGCAGTACGTC. Its translation is CASSQGRDYEQYV.

The chain employs TRBV14 and TRBJ1-2, with D unresolved. This CDR3 region has 15 residues. Trimming cost V 0 bases and J 0 bases, with 8 bases left between them. Looked up from germline, CDR1 is SGHDN and CDR2 is FVKESK. CDR3 protein: CASSQDRTANYGYTF. CDR3 in DNA: TGTGCCAGCAGCCAAGATCGAACAGCTAACTATGGCTACACCTTC.

The sample holds one count of this clone. CDR3 sequence: CASSLGGVLSNQPQHF. Here the CDR3 DNA reads TGTGCCAGCAGCTTGGGTGGGGTCTTGAGCAATCAGCCCCAGCATTTT. The genes are TRBV7-2 and TRBJ1-5; D ambiguous. Germline V lookup: CDR1 SGHTA, CDR2 FQGNSA. Trimming cost V 3 bases and J 1 base, with 13 bases left between them. CDR3 length equals 16 residues.

In its sample, this clone was seen once. This sequence joins TRBV7-6 and TRBJ1-5; tentative D call: TRBD1 (6 bases). Germline V gene data show CDR1 as SGHVS and CDR2 as FNYEAQ. The length of the CDR3 is 16 residues. V was pared by 2 bases and J by 2 bases, with 13 bases between. The CDR3 nucleotides read TGTGCCAGCAGCTTACTCGACAGGTCGGGCAATCAGCCCCAGCATTTT. As protein: CASSLLDRSGNQPQHF.

The chain employs TRBV5-4 and TRBJ2-3; perhaps TRBD2 as D (5 bases). Trimming removed 3 bases from V and 2 bases from J, with 10 bases in between. The CDR3 covers 14 residues. The V gene's germline CDR1 is SGHNT and CDR2 YYREEE (reference sequence). The CDR3 sequence: CASSSGDYTDTQYF. The CDR3 DNA sequence: TGTGCCAGCAGCTCAGGCGACTACACAGATACGCAGTATTTT.

V and J are TRBV10-1 and TRBJ2-1; D may be TRBD2 (6 bases). The CDR3 length is 17 residues. Germline loops: CDR1 WNHNN, CDR2 SYGVQD (reference sequence). V dropped 2 bases and J dropped 3 bases, with 17 bases sitting between them. CDR3 DNA sequence: TGCGCCAGCAGTGAGAGGCCTAGCGATTCGGTCTACAATGAGCAGTTCTTC. This codes for CASSERPSDSVYNEQFF.

V is TRBV28 and J is TRBJ2-7, with a weak D call TRBD1 (6 bases). V gave up 5 bases and J gave up 7 bases, with 15 bases separating them. Per germline, CDR1 MDHEN and CDR2 SYDVKM. This CDR3 is built from 13 residues. The CDR3 spells CASSPPRGREQYF. The CDR3 DNA reads as TGTGCCAGCAGTCCCCCCAGGGGTCGAGAGCAGTACTTC. The entire variable domain, with the rest obtained from reference TRBV28 and TRBJ2-7, is as follows: DVKVTQSSRYLVKRTGEKVFLECVQDMDHENMFWYRQDPGLGLRLIYFSYDVKMKEKGDIPEGYSVSREKKERFSLILESASTNQTSMYLCASSPPRGREQYFGPGTRLTVT.

The V call is TRBV19, the J call TRBJ2-2; possible D gene TRBD2, 5 bases. CDR1 is LNHDA, CDR2 SQIVND, per germline (reference sequence). V lost 3 bases, J lost 2 bases, and 10 bases lay in between. The CDR3 runs to 15 residues. Here the CDR3 DNA reads TGTGCCAGTAGTATTCTTCGGGAAAACACCGGGGAGCTGTTTTTT. Protein product: CASSILRENTGELFF.

This rearrangement joins TRBV9 to TRBJ1-2, with D hard to call. In germline, CDR1 is SGDLS, CDR2 YYNGEE. V shed 7 bases and J shed 8 bases, with 6 bases lying between them. The CDR3 extends over 9 amino acids. DNA of the CDR3: TGTGCCAGCGAGAGGGGCTACACCTTC. It yields the protein CASERGYTF. Using reference TRBV9 and TRBJ1-2 for the parts outside the CDR3, the full variable domain is DSGVTQTPKHLITATGQRVTLRCSPRSGDLSVYWYQQSLDQGLQFLIQYYNGEERAKGNILERFSAQQFPDLHSELNLSSLELGDSALYFCASERGYTFGSGTRLTVV.

V usage is TRBV11-2 and J usage is TRBJ2-1; D remains unclear. V was shortened by 1 base and J by 4 bases, with 8 bases between the two germline ends. The CDR3 runs to 14 residues. Germline V gives CDR1 SGHAT, CDR2 FQNNGV. CDR3 coding DNA: TGTGCCAGCAGCTTAGTGTCGGGTTACAATGAGCAGTTCTTC. Its protein product is CASSLVSGYNEQFF.

This clone was found a few times. The V and J genes are TRBV20-1 and TRBJ1-1; D unresolved. The CDR3 length is 11 residues. Per the germline V gene, CDR1 is DFQATT and CDR2 is SNEGSKA (reference sequence). V lost 2 bases and J 8 bases, leaving 9 bases between the germline ends. CDR3 sequence reads: CSARRPPEAFF. The CDR3 DNA sequence: TGCAGTGCTAGACGACCACCAGAAGCTTTCTTT.

The CDR3 coding sequence is TGTGCCACCAGCAGAGATCGACAGGGGGCTAGCGAGCAGTACTTC. Encoded protein: CATSRDRQGASEQYF. This chain connects TRBV15 to TRBJ2-7; TRBD1 agrees at 10 bases. The CDR3 runs to 15 residues. V lost 0 bases, J lost 6 bases, and 5 bases stayed unmatched. CDR1 and CDR2 from the germline V gene are LNHNV and YYDKDF (reference sequence).

The rearrangement joins TRBV27 to TRBJ1-6, with D possibly TRBD1 on 6 matching bases. Trimming cost V 5 bases and J 6 bases, with 14 bases left between them. Looked up from germline, CDR1 is MNHEY and CDR2 is SMNVEV (reference sequence). The CDR3 loop spans 15 amino acids. The CDR3 here is CASSVQGFTNSPLHF. The CDR3 coding sequence is TGTGCCAGCAGTGTACAGGGCTTTACTAATTCACCCCTCCACTTT.

V gene TRBV5-4 combines with J gene TRBJ1-6; a possible D gene is TRBD1 (6 bases). The CDR3 is 15 residues long. V was clipped by 0 bases and J by 8 bases, with 12 bases between them. Germline CDR1 SGHNT, CDR2 YYREEE (reference sequence). The CDR3 coding sequence is TGTGCCAGCAGCTTGGGGGGGGCTTCCTATTCACCCCTCCACTTT. The encoded protein is CASSLGGASYSPLHF.

This clone occurred once. The rearrangement joins TRBV2 to TRBJ1-5, with D unresolved. Germline V CDR1 and CDR2: SNHLY, FYNNEI. V lost 8 bases to trimming and J lost 0 bases, with 11 bases between them. The CDR3 loop spans 14 amino acids. The CDR3, as DNA: TGTGCCAGCTCGCGGTCTTATAGCAATCAGCCCCAGCATTTT. This encodes CASSRSYSNQPQHF.

The gene calls are TRBV18 and TRBJ2-1; 14 nucleotides agree with TRBD2. The germline gives CDR1 KGHSH, CDR2 LQKENI. The CDR3 is 16 amino acids. V lost 2 bases, J lost 15 bases, and 12 bases stayed unmatched. This CDR3 reads CASSPTPGTSGSLLFF. The CDR3 DNA is TGTGCCAGCTCACCAACCCCCGGGACTAGCGGGAGTCTTCTGTTCTTC.